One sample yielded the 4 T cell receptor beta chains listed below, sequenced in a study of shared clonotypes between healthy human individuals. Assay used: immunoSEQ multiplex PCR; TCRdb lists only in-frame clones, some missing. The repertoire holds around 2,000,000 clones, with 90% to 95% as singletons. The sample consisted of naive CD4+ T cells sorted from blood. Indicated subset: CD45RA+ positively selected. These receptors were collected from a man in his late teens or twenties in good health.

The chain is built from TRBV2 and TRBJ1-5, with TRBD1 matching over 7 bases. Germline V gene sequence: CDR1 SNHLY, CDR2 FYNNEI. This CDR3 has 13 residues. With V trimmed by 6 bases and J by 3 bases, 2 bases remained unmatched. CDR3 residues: CASRGTANQPQHF. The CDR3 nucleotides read TGTGCCAGCAGGGGGACAGCCAATCAGCCCCAGCATTTT.

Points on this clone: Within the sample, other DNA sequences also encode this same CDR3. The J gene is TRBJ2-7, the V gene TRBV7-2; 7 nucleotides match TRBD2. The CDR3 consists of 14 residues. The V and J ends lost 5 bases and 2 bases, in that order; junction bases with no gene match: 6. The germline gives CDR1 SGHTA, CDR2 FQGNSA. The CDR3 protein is CASSPGLVPYEQYF. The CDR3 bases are TGTGCCAGCAGCCCAGGACTAGTCCCCTACGAGCAGTACTTC.

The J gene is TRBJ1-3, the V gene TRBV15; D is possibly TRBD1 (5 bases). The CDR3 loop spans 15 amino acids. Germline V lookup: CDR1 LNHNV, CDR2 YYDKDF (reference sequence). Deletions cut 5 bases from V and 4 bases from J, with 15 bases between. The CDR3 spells CATSGPQGAGNTIYF. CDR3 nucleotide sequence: TGTGCCACCAGCGGACCCCAGGGAGCCGGAAACACCATATATTTT.

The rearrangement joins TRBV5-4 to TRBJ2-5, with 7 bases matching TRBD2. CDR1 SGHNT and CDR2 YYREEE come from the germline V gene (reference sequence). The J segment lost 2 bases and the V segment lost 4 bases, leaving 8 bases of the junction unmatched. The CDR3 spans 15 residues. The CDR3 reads CASSPSGAVQETQYF. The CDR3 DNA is TGTGCCAGCAGCCCGAGCGGGGCAGTTCAAGAGACCCAGTACTTC.